Below, one TCR beta chain is given with its context. The CDR3 runs 15 residues. Germline V gene lookup returns CDR1 LNHDA and CDR2 SQIVND (reference sequence). V was cut by 4 bases and J by 4 bases, with 13 bases left in between. The sample comes from a study of blood T cell repertoires in COVID-19. Study-level background: PBMCs, B-cell-depleted T cells, or T cells were the source of the cDNA or gDNA that made up the material.

In the original workflow: The assay estimated nucleated cells by amplifying reference gene primers. Profiling relied on immunoSEQ multiplex PCR, and the TCRdb table lists in-frame clones only, not all of them. That table is the source of V, J and clone size, and D and trimming were worked out from the DNA. The repertoire holds about 140,000 clones, with around 78% as singletons. This TCR was recovered from a woman of 80 years or more with active or convalescent COVID-19. Sequenced sample: peripheral blood. The rearrangement uses TRBV19 and TRBJ1-4; weak D call: TRBD1 (6 bases). In DNA form, the CDR3 reads TGTGCCAGTAGTAAAGGACAGACCAATAATGAAAAACTGTTTTTT. Its protein product is CASSKGQTNNEKLFF.